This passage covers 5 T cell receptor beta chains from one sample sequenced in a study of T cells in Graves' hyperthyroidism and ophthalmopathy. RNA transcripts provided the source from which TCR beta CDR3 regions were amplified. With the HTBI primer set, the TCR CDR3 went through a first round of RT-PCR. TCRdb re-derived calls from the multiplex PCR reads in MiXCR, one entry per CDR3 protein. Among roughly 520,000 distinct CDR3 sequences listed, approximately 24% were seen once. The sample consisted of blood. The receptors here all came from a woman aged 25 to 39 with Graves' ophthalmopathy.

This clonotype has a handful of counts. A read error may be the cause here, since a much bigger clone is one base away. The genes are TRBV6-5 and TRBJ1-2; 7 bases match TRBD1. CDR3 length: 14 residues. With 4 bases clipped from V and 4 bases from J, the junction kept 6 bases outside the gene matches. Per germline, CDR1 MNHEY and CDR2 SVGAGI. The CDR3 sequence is CASSSWDSTYGYTF. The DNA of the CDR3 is TGTGCCAGCAGTTCCTGGGACAGCACCTATGGCTACACCTTC.

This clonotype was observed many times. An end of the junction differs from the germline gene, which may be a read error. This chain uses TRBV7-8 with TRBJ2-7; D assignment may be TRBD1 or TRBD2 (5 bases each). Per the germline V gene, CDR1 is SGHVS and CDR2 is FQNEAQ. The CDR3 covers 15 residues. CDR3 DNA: TGTGCCAACAGCTTAGGTTGGCAGGGAGCCTACGAGCAGTACTTC. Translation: CANSLGWQGAYEQYF. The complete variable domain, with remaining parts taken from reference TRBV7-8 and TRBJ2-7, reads GAGVSQSPRYKVAKRGQDVALRCDPISGHVSLFWYQQALGQGPEFLTYFQNEAQLDKSGLPSDRFFAERPEGSVSTLKIQRTQQEDSAVYLCANSLGWQGAYEQYFGPGTRLTVT.

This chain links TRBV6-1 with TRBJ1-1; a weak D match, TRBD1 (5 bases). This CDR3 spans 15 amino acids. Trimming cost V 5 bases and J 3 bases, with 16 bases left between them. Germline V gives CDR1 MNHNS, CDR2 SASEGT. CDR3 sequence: CASSPVGTLDTEAFF. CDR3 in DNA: TGTGCCAGCAGTCCCGTAGGGACTTTGGACACTGAAGCTTTCTTT.

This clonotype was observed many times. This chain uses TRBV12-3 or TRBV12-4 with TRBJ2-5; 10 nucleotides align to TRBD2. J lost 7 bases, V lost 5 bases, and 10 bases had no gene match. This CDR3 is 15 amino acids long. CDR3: CASSPSGGAGGTQYF. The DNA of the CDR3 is TGTGCCAGCAGTCCAAGCGGGGGGGCCGGTGGGACCCAGTACTTC.

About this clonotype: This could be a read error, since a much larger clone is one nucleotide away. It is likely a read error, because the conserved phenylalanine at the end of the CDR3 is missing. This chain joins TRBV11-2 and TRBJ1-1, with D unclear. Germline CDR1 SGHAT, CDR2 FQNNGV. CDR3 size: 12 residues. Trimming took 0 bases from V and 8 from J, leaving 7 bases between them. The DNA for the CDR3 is TGTGCCAGCAGCTTAGATGGGTGGGAAGCTTTCTCT. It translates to CASSLDGWEAFS.